This T cell receptor (beta chain) is drawn from a study of Graves' ophthalmopathy and Graves' hyperthyroidism. This clonotype was seen repeatedly, ten times or more. What it recognizes is unknown. Findings of the study overall: The model flagged ophthalmopathy progression at 65% to 71% sensitivity and around 77% specificity. Between ophthalmopathy and stable hyperthyroidism, a 13-signature model drew a separation with roughly 88% sensitivity and around 80% specificity.

Orbital computed tomography, together with clinical symptoms, serum thyroxine, TRAb and thyroid ultrasound, was used for diagnosis. RNA transcripts were the template, and TCR beta CDR3 regions were amplified from them. First-round RT-PCR used HTBI primers; second-round multiplex PCR followed. Via MiXCR, TCRdb re-called the multiplex PCR reads, giving one row per CDR3 protein. The sample lists some 1.1 million distinct CDR3 sequences, about 35% occurring once. Germline assignment: CDR1 MGHDK and CDR2 SYGVNS. This CDR3 spans 17 amino acids. The V segment lost 1 base and the J segment 5 bases; nucleotides outside the gene matches: 10.

Sequencing input: peripheral blood or thyroid tissue (not recorded which). The chain combines TRBV25-1 with TRBJ1-2, with TRBD1 matching over 10 bases. The clonotype comes from an adult man with Graves' hyperthyroidism. Written as DNA, the CDR3 is TGTGCCAGCAGTGAATCGGCCCGGGACAGGGGAAATTATGGCTACACCTTC. It codes for CASSESARDRGNYGYTF.